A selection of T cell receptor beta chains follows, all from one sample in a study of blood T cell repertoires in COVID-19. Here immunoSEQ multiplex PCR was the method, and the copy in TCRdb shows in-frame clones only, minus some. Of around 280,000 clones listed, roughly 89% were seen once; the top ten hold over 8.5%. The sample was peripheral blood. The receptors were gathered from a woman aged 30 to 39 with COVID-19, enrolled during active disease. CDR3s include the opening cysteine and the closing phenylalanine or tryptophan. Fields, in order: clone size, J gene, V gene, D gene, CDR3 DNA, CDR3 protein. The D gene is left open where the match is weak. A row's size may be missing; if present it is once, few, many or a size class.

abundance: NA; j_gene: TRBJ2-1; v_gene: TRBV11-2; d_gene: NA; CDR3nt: TGTGCCAGCAGCCCCCAGAGGAGGGGTTTGAGCTACAATGAGCAGTTCTTC; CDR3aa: CASSPQRRGLSYNEQFF
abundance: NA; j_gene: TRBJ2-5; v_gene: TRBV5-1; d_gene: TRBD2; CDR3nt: TGCGCCAGCAGCTTAGGACTAGCGGGGTCTCAGGGGGAGACCCAGTACTTC; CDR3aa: CASSLGLAGSQGETQYF
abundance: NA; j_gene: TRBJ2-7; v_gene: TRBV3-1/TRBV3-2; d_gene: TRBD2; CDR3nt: TGTGCCACAGGACTAGCGGGGGGACCCTACGAGCAGTACTTC; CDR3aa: CATGLAGGPYEQYF
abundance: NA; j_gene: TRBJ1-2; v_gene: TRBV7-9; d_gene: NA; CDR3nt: TGTGCCAGCAGCGACACGACGGTTGATGGCTACACCTTC; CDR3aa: CASSDTTVDGYTF
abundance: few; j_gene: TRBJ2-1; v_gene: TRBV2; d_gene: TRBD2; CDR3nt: TGTGCCAGCAGGAACCGCGGACTAGCGGGGGGGCGAAATGAGCAGTTCTTC; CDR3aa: CASRNRGLAGGRNEQFF
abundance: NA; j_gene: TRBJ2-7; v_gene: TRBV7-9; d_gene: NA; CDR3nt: TGTGCCAGCAGCTTAGGAAGGGGGGAGCAGTACTTC; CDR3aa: CASSLGRGEQYF
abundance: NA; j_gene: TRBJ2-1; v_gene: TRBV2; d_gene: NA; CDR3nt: TGTGCCAGCAGCCTAGAAACCTACAATGAGCAGTTCTTC; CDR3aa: CASSLETYNEQFF
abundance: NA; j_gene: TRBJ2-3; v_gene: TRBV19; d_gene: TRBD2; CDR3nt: TGTGCCAGTAGTGATAGCGGGGGGGCCTGGGATACGCAGTATTTT; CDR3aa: CASSDSGGAWDTQYF
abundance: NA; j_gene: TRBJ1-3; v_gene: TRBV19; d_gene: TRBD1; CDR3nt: TGTGCCAGTAGTTCACAGGGGACTGGAAACACCATATATTTT; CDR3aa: CASSSQGTGNTIYF
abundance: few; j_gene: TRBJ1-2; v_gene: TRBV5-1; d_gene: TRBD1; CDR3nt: TGCGCCAGCAGCCTAACATGGACAGGGGAACGTGGCTACACCTTC; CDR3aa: CASSLTWTGERGYTF
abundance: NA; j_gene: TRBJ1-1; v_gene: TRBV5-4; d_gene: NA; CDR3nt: TGTGCCAGCAGCTTGTTAGTTTCTGCCTTGAACACTGAAGCTTTCTTT; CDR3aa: CASSLLVSALNTEAFF
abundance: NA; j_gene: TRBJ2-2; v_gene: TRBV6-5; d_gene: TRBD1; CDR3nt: TGTGCCAGCAGGCGGGACAGGGGAGAGACCGGGGAGCTGTTTTTT; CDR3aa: CASRRDRGETGELFF
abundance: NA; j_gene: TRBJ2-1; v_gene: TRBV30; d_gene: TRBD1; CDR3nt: TGTGCCTGGAGTACCGGGACAGGGGGTAATGAGCAGTTCTTC; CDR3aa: CAWSTGTGGNEQFF
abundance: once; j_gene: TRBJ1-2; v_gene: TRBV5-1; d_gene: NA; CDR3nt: TGCGCCAGCAGCGAGATGACAGCTAACTATGGCTACACCTTC; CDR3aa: CASSEMTANYGYTF
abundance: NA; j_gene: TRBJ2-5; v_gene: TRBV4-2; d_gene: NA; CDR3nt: TGTGCCAGCAGGTGGGGGCCTGAAGAGACCCAGTACTTC; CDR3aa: CASRWGPEETQYF
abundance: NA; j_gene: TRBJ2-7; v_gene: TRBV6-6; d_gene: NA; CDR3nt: TGTGCCAGCAGTTACTTGGAGGGGAGGAACGAGCAGTACTTC; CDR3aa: CASSYLEGRNEQYF
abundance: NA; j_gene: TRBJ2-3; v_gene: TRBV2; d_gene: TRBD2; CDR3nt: TGTGCCAGCAGTGTGGAAGAAGGGGAGCGGGGGACCTCATTCCCCACAGATACGCAGTATTTT; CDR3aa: CASSVEEGERGTSFPTDTQYF
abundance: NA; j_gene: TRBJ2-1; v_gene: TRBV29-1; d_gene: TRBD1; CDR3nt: TGCAGCGTAACCACAGGGGGCCTGGGGGATGAGCAGTTCTTC; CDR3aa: CSVTTGGLGDEQFF
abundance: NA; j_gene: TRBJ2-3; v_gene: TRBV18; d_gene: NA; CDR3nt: TGTGCCAGCTCACCACAGACTCCTACTAGCACAGATACGCAGTATTTT; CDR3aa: CASSPQTPTSTDTQYF
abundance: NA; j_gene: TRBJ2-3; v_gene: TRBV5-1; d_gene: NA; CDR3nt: TGCGCCAGCAGTTTGGGTACCTACGGGGCAGATACGCAGTATTTT; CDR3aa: CASSLGTYGADTQYF
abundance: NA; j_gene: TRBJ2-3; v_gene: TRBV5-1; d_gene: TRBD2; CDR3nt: TGCGCCAGCAGCTTAAGCGGGCTAGCGGCCTCCCTGGGCACAGATACGCAGTATTTT; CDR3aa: CASSLSGLAASLGTDTQYF
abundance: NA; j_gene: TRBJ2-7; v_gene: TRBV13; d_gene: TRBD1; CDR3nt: TGTGCCAGCAGCTTACAGGGGGCGGGCTACGAGCAGTACTTC; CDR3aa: CASSLQGAGYEQYF
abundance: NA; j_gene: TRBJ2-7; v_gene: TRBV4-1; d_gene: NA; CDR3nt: TGCGCCAGCAGCCTACTCCCAGGAACTGGCTACGAGCAGTACTTC; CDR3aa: CASSLLPGTGYEQYF
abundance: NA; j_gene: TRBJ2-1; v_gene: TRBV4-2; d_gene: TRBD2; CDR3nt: TGTGCCAGCAGCCAGACACTAGCGGGGATAACTGAGCAGTTCTTC; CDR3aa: CASSQTLAGITEQFF
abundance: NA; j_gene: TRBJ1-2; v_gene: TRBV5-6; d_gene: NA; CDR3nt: TGTGCCAGCAGCTTCGGGGGTAGGGGATCCACCTTC; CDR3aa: CASSFGGRGSTF
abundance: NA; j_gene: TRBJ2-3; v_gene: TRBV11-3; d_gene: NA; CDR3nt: TGTGCCAGCAGCCCAGCATATGGGCCAGATACGCAGTATTTT; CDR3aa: CASSPAYGPDTQYF
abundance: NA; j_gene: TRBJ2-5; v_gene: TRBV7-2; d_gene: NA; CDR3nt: TGTGCCAGCAGTGGTTGGGGCCAGGGTGTAGGGGAGACCCAGTACTTC; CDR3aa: CASSGWGQGVGETQYF
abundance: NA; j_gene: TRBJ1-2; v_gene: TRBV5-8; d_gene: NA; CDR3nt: TGTGCCAGCAGCCAAGGCGCGCGGGGCTACACCTTC; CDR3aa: CASSQGARGYTF
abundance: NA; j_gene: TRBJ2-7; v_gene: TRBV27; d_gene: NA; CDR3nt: TGTGCCAGCAGTTTAATTGGGGGCGAATACGAGCAGTACTTC; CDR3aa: CASSLIGGEYEQYF
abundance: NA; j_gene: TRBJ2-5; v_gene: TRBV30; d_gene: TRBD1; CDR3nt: TGTGCCTGGAGCGCCGGGACAGGGTCGAAAGAGACCCAGTACTTC; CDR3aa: CAWSAGTGSKETQYF
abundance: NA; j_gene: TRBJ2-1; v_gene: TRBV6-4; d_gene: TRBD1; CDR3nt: TGTGCCAGCAGTGACTCAAGGGGGCCCTACAATGAGCAGTTCTTC; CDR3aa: CASSDSRGPYNEQFF
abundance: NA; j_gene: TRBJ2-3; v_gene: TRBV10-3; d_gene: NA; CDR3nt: TGTGCCATCAGTAAGAACAGGGTCAGCACAGATACGCAGTATTTT; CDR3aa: CAISKNRVSTDTQYF
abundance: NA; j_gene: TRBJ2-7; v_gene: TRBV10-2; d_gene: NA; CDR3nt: TGCGCCAGCAGTGGAGTGTACGAGCAGTACTTC; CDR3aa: CASSGVYEQYF
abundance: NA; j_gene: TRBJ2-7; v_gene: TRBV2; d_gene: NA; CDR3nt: TGTGCCAGCACTCAGGGCGAGCAGTACTTC; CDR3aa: CASTQGEQYF
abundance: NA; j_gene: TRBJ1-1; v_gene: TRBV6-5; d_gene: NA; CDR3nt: TGTGCCAGCAGTTCCTCAGGGGCCACTGAAGCTTTCTTT; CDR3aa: CASSSSGATEAFF
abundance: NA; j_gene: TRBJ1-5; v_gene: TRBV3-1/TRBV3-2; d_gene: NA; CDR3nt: TGTGCCAGCAGCCAAGGGAGGAGCAATCAGCCCCAGCATTTT; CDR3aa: CASSQGRSNQPQHF
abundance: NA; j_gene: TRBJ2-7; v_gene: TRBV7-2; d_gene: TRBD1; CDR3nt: TGTGCCAGCAGCTTAGACCGGACAGGGACCATAAGGTTTGCCTACGAGCAGTACTTC; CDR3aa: CASSLDRTGTIRFAYEQYF
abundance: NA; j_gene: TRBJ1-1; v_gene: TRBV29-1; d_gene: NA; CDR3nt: TGCAGCGTTGTGGGGCAGGGAAACACTGAAGCTTTCTTT; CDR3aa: CSVVGQGNTEAFF
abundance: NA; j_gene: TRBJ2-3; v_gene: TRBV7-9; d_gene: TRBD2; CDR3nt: TGTGCCAGCAGCTTAACCGGGGTACGGGGGGGACGAGATACGCAGTATTTT; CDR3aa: CASSLTGVRGGRDTQYF
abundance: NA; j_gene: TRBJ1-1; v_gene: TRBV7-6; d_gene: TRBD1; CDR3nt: TGTGCCAGCAGCCAATGGACAGGGTCGAATACTGAAGCTTTCTTT; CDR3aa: CASSQWTGSNTEAFF
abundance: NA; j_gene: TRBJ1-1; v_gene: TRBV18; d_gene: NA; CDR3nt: TGTGCCAGCGGACCGGAGGTGGGGAACACTGAAGCTTTCTTT; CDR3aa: CASGPEVGNTEAFF
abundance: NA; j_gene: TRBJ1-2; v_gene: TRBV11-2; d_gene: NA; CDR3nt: TGTGCCAGCAGCTTAGATCCAGGGGTTAACTATGGCTACACCTTC; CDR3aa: CASSLDPGVNYGYTF
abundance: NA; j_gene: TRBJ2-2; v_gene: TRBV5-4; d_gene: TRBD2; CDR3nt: TGTGCCAGCAGCTTCTACGGGACTAGCGGGGGGTCATATGAAACCGGGGAGCTGTTTTTT; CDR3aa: CASSFYGTSGGSYETGELFF
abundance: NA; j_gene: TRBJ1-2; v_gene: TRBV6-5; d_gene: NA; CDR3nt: TGTGCCAGCAGTTACGCCGAGGGCCTCCTAGGCTACACCTTC; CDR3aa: CASSYAEGLLGYTF
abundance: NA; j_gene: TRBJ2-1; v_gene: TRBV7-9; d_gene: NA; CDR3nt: TGTGCCAGCAGCTCGACGTGGGGCCGTTCCGATGAGCAGTTCTTC; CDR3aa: CASSSTWGRSDEQFF
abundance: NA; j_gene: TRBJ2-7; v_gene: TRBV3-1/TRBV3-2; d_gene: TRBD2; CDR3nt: TGTGCCAGCTGCAAATCCCCGGGGGGGACCTACGAGCAGTACTTC; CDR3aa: CASCKSPGGTYEQYF
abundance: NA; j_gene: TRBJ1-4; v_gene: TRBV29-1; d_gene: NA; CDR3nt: TGCAGCGCTGGGCTTCCGGGAAATAATGAAAAACTGTTTTTT; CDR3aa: CSAGLPGNNEKLFF
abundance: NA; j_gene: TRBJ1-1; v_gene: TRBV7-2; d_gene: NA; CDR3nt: TGTGCCAGCAGCCTCTCAGAGGGGGGGATCCCTGAAGCTTTCTTT; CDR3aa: CASSLSEGGIPEAFF
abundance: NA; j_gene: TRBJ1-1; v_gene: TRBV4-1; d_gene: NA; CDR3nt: TGCGCCAGCAGCCAAGAGAGGCGGGCGGCTGAAGCTTTCTTT; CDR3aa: CASSQERRAAEAFF
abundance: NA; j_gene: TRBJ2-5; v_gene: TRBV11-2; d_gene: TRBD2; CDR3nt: TGTGCCAGCAGCCGGACTAGCGGGGGGGCCTCAGAGACCCAGTACTTC; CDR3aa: CASSRTSGGASETQYF
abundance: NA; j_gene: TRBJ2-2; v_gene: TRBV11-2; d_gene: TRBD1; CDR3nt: TGTGCCAGCAGCCAGGCTTCTTCAGGGGGCCCAGGGGAGCTGTTTTTT; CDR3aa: CASSQASSGGPGELFF
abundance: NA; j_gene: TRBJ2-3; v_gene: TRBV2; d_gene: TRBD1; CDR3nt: TGTGCCAGCCCTCTCAGGGACAGCATCACAGATACGCAGTATTTT; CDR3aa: CASPLRDSITDTQYF
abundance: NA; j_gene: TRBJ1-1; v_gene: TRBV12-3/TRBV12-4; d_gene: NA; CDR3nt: TGTGCCAGCAGTTTGGGGGGGTATGAAGCTTTCTTT; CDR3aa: CASSLGGYEAFF
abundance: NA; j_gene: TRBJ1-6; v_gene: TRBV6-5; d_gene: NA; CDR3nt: TGTGCCAGCAAAAGGGGGGGTCCTAATTCACCCCTCCACTTT; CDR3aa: CASKRGGPNSPLHF
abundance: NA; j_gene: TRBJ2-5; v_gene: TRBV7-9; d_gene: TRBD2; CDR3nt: TGTGCCAGCAGCTTGGGGCTAGCGGGGGGGCCCTACGAGACCCAGTACTTC; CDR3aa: CASSLGLAGGPYETQYF
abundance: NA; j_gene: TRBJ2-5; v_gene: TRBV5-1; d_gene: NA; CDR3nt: TGCGCCAGCAGCTTGGGGGCTGGGGAGACCCAGTACTTC; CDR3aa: CASSLGAGETQYF
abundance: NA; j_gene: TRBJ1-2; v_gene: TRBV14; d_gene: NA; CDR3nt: TGTGCCAGCAGCCTGACCTGGCGGGATCCAGATGGCTACACCTTC; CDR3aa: CASSLTWRDPDGYTF
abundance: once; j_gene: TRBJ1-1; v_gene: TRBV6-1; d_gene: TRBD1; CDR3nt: TGTGCCAGCAGTGAATACAGGGGGCGCCGAGACACTGAAGCTTTCTTT; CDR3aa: CASSEYRGRRDTEAFF
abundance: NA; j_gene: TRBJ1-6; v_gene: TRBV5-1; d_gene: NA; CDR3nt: TGCGCCAGCAGCTTGGTAGTCGCGAGTAATTCACCCCTCCACTTT; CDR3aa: CASSLVVASNSPLHF